This T cell receptor beta chain was captured in a study of T cells in Graves' hyperthyroidism and ophthalmopathy. This clonotype was seen a few times. Trimming removed 6 bases from V and 3 bases from J, with 11 bases in between. Germline loops: CDR1 MNHNY, CDR2 SVGAGI (reference sequence). CDR3 length equals 13 residues. There were TCR beta CDR3 regions amplified from RNA transcripts. During a first-round RT-PCR of the TCR CDR3, the HTBI primer set was used. TCRdb re-called the multiplex PCR reads with MiXCR, one entry per CDR3 protein. This repertoire shows hundreds of thousands of distinct CDR3 sequences, 35% found once; its top ten account for roughly 30%.

The specimen sequenced was blood. J is TRBJ2-5 and V is TRBV6-6; D remains unclear. This clonotype was sampled from a woman between 40 and 50 years old with Graves' hyperthyroidism. CDR3 amino acids: CASSSPSKETQYF. Written as DNA, the CDR3 is TGTGCCAGCAGCTCTCCCTCCAAAGAGACCCAGTACTTC.